The 2 T cell receptor beta chains listed next were all sequenced from one sample in a study of beta chain features in type 1 diabetes. Investigators reverse transcribed all isolated RNA, so they sequenced expressed TCRB transcripts. Data came from immunoSEQ multiplex PCR; TCRdb stores just in-frame clones and leaves some out. The data show nearly 250,000 clones, 13% to 15% seen once. Material for sequencing was naive CD4+ T cells from blood. The origin of the receptors is a woman in her thirties or forties in good health.

This clone has only a few counts. The chain joins TRBV7-9 to TRBJ2-5, with D perhaps TRBD1 (6 bases). The germline gives CDR1 SEHNR, CDR2 FQNEAQ (reference sequence). Trimming removed 2 bases at V and 4 bases at J, with 8 bases between. This CDR3 is 13 amino acids long. CDR3 in DNA: TGTGCCAGCAGCTTAAGCAGGGGAGAGACCCAGTACTTC. Translating gives CASSLSRGETQYF.

Only a few counts were recorded for this clone. The chain is built from TRBV15 and TRBJ1-2, with TRBD1 as a possible D gene (6 bases). The CDR3 contains 13 residues. CDR1 and CDR2 (germline): LNHNV, YYDKDF (reference sequence). V lost 1 base to trimming and J lost 4 bases, with 7 bases between them. This chain's CDR3 is CATSRATGYGYTF. The CDR3 DNA reads as TGTGCCACCAGCAGAGCGACAGGCTATGGCTACACCTTC. The complete variable domain, with remaining parts taken from reference TRBV15 and TRBJ1-2, reads DAMVIQNPRYQVTQFGKPVTLSCSQTLNHNVMYWYQQKSSQAPKLLFHYYDKDFNNEADTPDNFQSRRPNTSFCFLDIRSPGLGDTAMYLCATSRATGYGYTFGSGTRLTVV.